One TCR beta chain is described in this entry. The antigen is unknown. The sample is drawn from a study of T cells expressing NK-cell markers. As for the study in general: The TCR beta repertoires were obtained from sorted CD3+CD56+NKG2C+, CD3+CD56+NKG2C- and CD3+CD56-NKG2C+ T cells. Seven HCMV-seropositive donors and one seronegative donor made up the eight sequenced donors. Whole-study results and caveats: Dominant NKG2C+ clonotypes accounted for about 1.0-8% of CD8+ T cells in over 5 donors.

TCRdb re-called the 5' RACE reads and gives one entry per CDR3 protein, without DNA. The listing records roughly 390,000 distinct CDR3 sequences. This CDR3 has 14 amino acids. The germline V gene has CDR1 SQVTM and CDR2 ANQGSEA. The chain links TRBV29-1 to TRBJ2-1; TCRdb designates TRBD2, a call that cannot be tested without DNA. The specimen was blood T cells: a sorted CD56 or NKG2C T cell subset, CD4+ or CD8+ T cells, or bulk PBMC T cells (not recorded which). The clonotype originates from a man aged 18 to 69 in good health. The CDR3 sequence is CSTPGGGVYNEQFF.